Listed below are T cell receptor beta chains from one sample, sequenced in a study of quantifying T cell responses using KT2 cells. TCRdb ran MiXCR on the UMI-ligation and nested PCR reads and lists one entry per CDR3 protein. Seen here are approximately 50,000 distinct CDR3 sequences, 11% observed once, and the top ten hold roughly 10%. The sequencing sample was made of PBMCs spiked with cells of the T cell clone KT2. The receptors were sampled from a human donor. The CDR3 runs from the conserved cysteine through the conserved F or W. A D gene is named only where the DNA matches it firmly. Clone size is shown for a subset of rows, as once, few, many or a class of expanded clone.

clone size	D gene	V gene	J gene	CDR3 DNA	CDR3 protein
-	-	TRBV29-1	TRBJ2-3	TGCAGCGTTGAAGCGGGCAGGACAGATACGCAGTATTTT	CSVEAGRTDTQYF
-	TRBD1	TRBV9	TRBJ1-5	TGTGCCAGCAGCGCACAGGGGGCACAGCCCCAGCATTTT	CASSAQGAQPQHF
-	-	TRBV27	TRBJ2-5	TGTGCCAGCAGACAAGGGATGGAGGAGACCCAGTACTTC	CASRQGMEETQYF
-	TRBD1	TRBV6-4	TRBJ1-1	TGTGCCAGCAGTGAGAGTCCCGGGACAGGGGGCTCTGAAGCTTTCTTT	CASSESPGTGGSEAFF
many	-	TRBV11-2	TRBJ1-2	TGTGCCAGCAGCTTAGTCCCGGGACGGGAGAACTATGGCTACACCTTC	CASSLVPGRENYGYTF
few	-	TRBV10-3	TRBJ2-3	TGTGCCATCAGTTTGCGGGACTCCACAGATACGCAGTATTTT	CAISLRDSTDTQYF
many	TRBD2	TRBV6-4	TRBJ2-2	TGTGCCAGCAGCGCCGGACTAGAGACCGGGGAGCTGTTTTTT	CASSAGLETGELFF
-	TRBD1	TRBV7-8	TRBJ1-1	TGTGCCAGCAGCTTAGATGACTACCGGGACAGGGGAAACACTGAAGCTTTCTTT	CASSLDDYRDRGNTEAFF
-	TRBD1	TRBV16	TRBJ1-2	TGTGCCAGCAGCCAACAACAGGGGGTGGACTATGGCTACACCTTC	CASSQQQGVDYGYTF
few	-	TRBV7-9	TRBJ2-7	TGTGCCAGCAGTCAAGGCGGGGACACGTCCTACGAGCAGTACTTC	CASSQGGDTSYEQYF
-	-	TRBV14	TRBJ1-2	TGTGCCAGCAGCCAAGCACGGGGCGGCATCTATGGCTACACCTTC	CASSQARGGIYGYTF
many	-	TRBV29-1	TRBJ2-3	TGCAGGGCTGACCGGGACATTACGCAGTATTTT	CRADRDITQYF
-	-	TRBV12-3/TRBV12-4	TRBJ2-7	TGTGCCAGCAGGCCCGGGCTGGGGGCCATCTACGAGCAGTACTTC	CASRPGLGAIYEQYF
many	-	TRBV12-3/TRBV12-4	TRBJ2-5	TGTGCCAGCAGTTTAAGCGGAGAGACCCAGTACTTC	CASSLSGETQYF
few	-	TRBV7-2	TRBJ2-3	TGTGCCAGCAGCTTAGATGGAGGCACAGATACGCAGTATTTT	CASSLDGGTDTQYF
many	-	TRBV5-4	TRBJ2-5	TGTGCCAGCAGTCCTCCGGGTTCCCAAGAGACCCAGTACTTC	CASSPPGSQETQYF
-	TRBD1	TRBV6-1	TRBJ1-2	TGTGCCAGCAGTACGGGACAGGGGTTAAACTATGGCTACACCTTC	CASSTGQGLNYGYTF
many	-	TRBV4-2	TRBJ1-1	TGTGCCAGCAGCCAAGATGAGGGGGAGAACACTGAAGCTTTCTTT	CASSQDEGENTEAFF
-	TRBD2	TRBV12-3/TRBV12-4	TRBJ2-3	TGTGCCAGCAGTCAGTCCGGGGGGAGATCACCCCCTTTCACAGATACGCAGTATTTT	CASSQSGGRSPPFTDTQYF
-	TRBD1	TRBV5-6	TRBJ2-7	TGTGCCAGCCGCCCACAGGGGAGCTACGAGCAGTACTTC	CASRPQGSYEQYF
many	-	TRBV20-1	TRBJ2-3	TGCAGTGCTAGAGATCCCCTTCTTCATACGCAGTATTTT	CSARDPLLHTQYF
-	TRBD1	TRBV7-9	TRBJ2-7	TGTGCCAGCACCTCCCCTGGGACAGACAGCTACGAGCAGTACTTC	CASTSPGTDSYEQYF
few	TRBD2	TRBV27	TRBJ2-3	TGTGCCAGCAGCCGTACTAGCGGGAGGGCCTTTAGCACAGATACGCAGTATTTT	CASSRTSGRAFSTDTQYF
once	-	TRBV28	TRBJ2-3	TGTGCCAGCAGTGGGGGGTGGGATACGCAGTATTTT	CASSGGWDTQYF
-	TRBD1	TRBV4-1	TRBJ1-2	TGCGCCAGCAGCCCGGGACAGGGAGCGAACTATGGCTACACCTTC	CASSPGQGANYGYTF
-	TRBD2	TRBV5-1	TRBJ2-3	TGCGCCAGCAGCCCTTTAGCGGGGAGGACAGATACGCAGTATTTT	CASSPLAGRTDTQYF
-	-	TRBV6-5	TRBJ1-2	TGTGCCAGCAGTTACGGTCGGGCAGGGTCGGGTGGTGGCTACACCTTC	CASSYGRAGSGGGYTF
few	TRBD2	TRBV7-7	TRBJ2-3	TGTGCTAGCAGCTTAGCGGGAGCAGATACGCAGTATTTT	CASSLAGADTQYF
few	TRBD1	TRBV7-2	TRBJ2-6	TGTGCCAGTAAGGGACAGGCTATGGGCGGGGCCAACGTCCTGACTTTC	CASKGQAMGGANVLTF
few	TRBD2	TRBV30	TRBJ2-2	TGTGCCTGGAGGACTAGCGGGAACACCGGGGAGCTGTTTTTT	CAWRTSGNTGELFF
-	-	TRBV20-1	TRBJ2-7	TGCAGTTCGTACCATTTCCCCTACGAGCAGTACTTC	CSSYHFPYEQYF
few	-	TRBV6-5	TRBJ1-1	TGTGCCAGCCTATCCGGCCACACTGAAGCTTTCTTT	CASLSGHTEAFF
few	TRBD2	TRBV7-2	TRBJ2-7	TGTGCCAGCAGCTTAGCTGCTAGCGGGGGGGCTTGGGAGCAGTACTTC	CASSLAASGGAWEQYF
few	-	TRBV18	TRBJ1-1	TGTGCCAGCCGGGGACCCTGGGGCACTGAAGCTTTCTTT	CASRGPWGTEAFF
many	-	TRBV30	TRBJ2-5	TGTGCCTGGAGTCCCAGGGGACAGACCCAGTACTTC	CAWSPRGQTQYF
-	-	TRBV29-1	TRBJ1-1	TGCAGCGTTGAAGATCTACGCAGGGATGAAGCTTTCTTT	CSVEDLRRDEAFF
many	TRBD2	TRBV3-1	TRBJ2-5	TGTGCCAGCAGCCAGCCACTAGCGGGGGTTTTGGAGACCCAGTACTTC	CASSQPLAGVLETQYF
-	-	TRBV11-3	TRBJ2-6	TGTGCCAGCAGCTCACACTCTGGGGCCAACGTCCTGACTTTC	CASSSHSGANVLTF
-	TRBD2	TRBV10-2	TRBJ2-7	TGCGCCAGCCGAGGCGGGACTAGCGGGACCGAGCAGTACTTC	CASRGGTSGTEQYF
few	-	TRBV20-1	TRBJ1-5	TGCAGTGCTAGATCCGAGGGGCCAGCCCATCAGCCCCAGCATTTT	CSARSEGPAHQPQHF
few	-	TRBV15	TRBJ1-1	TGTGCCACCAGCAGAGATTTGGGGGGGGTGACTGAAGCTTTCTTT	CATSRDLGGVTEAFF
few	-	TRBV12-3/TRBV12-4	TRBJ1-1	TGTGCCAGCAGGGAGGGGGGGGCGGACACTGAAGCTTTCTTT	CASREGGADTEAFF
-	TRBD2	TRBV10-3	TRBJ2-5	TGTGCCATCGGGACTAGAGACCAAGAGACCCAGTACTTC	CAIGTRDQETQYF
-	TRBD1	TRBV4-1	TRBJ1-4	TGCGCCAGCAGCCATGTCCCGGGACAGGGTAGGAGTGAAAAACTGTTTTTT	CASSHVPGQGRSEKLFF
-	-	TRBV2	TRBJ2-7	TGTGCCAGCAGCAATACCGCCGGGGGAGAGCAGTACTTC	CASSNTAGGEQYF
-	-	TRBV27	TRBJ2-5	TGTGCCAGCAGTATAGAGACCCAGTACTTC	CASSIETQYF
few	TRBD1	TRBV3-1	TRBJ2-5	TGTGCCAGCAGCCCCGGGACAGTCCAAGAGACCCAGTACTTC	CASSPGTVQETQYF
many	-	TRBV2	TRBJ2-1	TGTGCCAGCAGTGAACCCGGGAGAGGTTGGGATGAGCAGTTCTTC	CASSEPGRGWDEQFF
-	-	TRBV4-1	TRBJ1-2	TGCGCCAGCAGCCAAGAAGAGGCAACTAACTATGGCTACACCTTC	CASSQEEATNYGYTF
-	TRBD2	TRBV6-2/TRBV6-3	TRBJ2-5	TGTGCCAGCGGTACTAGCGGTCGATGGGAGACCCAGTACTTC	CASGTSGRWETQYF
many	TRBD2	TRBV5-1	TRBJ2-5	TGCGCCAGCAGCTTGGGCCCTAGCGGGACCCAAGAGACCCAGTACTTC	CASSLGPSGTQETQYF
many	-	TRBV3-1	TRBJ2-7	TGTGCCAGCAGACTACAGAGTTCCTACGAGCAGTACTTC	CASRLQSSYEQYF
many	-	TRBV27	TRBJ2-7	TGTGCCAGCAGTCTCGGCGGGGACGAGCAGTACTTC	CASSLGGDEQYF
few	-	TRBV20-1	TRBJ1-1	TGCAGTGCCTTCCTTGGCCTAATGAACACTGAAGCTTTCTTT	CSAFLGLMNTEAFF
-	-	TRBV6-2/TRBV6-3	TRBJ1-6	TGTGCCAGCACTCGACAGTATAATTCACCCCTCCACTTT	CASTRQYNSPLHF
many	-	TRBV7-9	TRBJ1-1	TGTGCCAGCAGCTTAGTCGGGCGGCGGATCACTGAAGCTTTCTTT	CASSLVGRRITEAFF
-	-	TRBV30	TRBJ1-1	TGTGCCTGGAGTTGGCAGGGTGGCGACACTGAAGCTTTCTTT	CAWSWQGGDTEAFF
few	-	TRBV12-3/TRBV12-4	TRBJ2-5	TGTGCCAGCAGTTCCTACGCCCAAGAGACCCAGTACTTC	CASSSYAQETQYF
many	-	TRBV12-5	TRBJ2-5	TGTGCTAGTGGTTTGGTATCGGGGGGCACTGAGACCCAGTACTTC	CASGLVSGGTETQYF